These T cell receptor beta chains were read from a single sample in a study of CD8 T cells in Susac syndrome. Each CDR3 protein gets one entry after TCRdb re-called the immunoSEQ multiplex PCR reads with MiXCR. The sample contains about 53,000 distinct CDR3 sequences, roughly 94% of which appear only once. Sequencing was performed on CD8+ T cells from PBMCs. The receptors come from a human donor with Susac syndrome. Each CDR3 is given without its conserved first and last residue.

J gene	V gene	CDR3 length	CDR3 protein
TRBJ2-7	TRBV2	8	ASSGYEQY
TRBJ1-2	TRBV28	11	ASSLDSLYGYT
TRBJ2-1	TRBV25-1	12	ASSWGNSYNEQF
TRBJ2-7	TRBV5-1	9	ASSANYEQY
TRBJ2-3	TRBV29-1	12	SATPPETRDTQY
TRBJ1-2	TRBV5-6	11	ASSPGEAYGYT
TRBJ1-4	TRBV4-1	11	ASGTGLAEKLF
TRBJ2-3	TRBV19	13	ASTQGLAATDTQY
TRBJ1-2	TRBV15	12	ATSRETDLSGYT
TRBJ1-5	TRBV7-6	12	ASSLVGVFEPQH
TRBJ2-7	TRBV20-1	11	SASGGPSYEQY
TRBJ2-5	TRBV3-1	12	ASSTRDYEETQY
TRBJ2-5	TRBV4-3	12	ASSQDFLGETQY
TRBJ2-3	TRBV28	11	ASRPLGLDTQY
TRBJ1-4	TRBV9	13	ASSVGDSSNEKLF
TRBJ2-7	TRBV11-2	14	ASSLGGRQNTYEQY
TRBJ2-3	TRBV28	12	ASSLEASTDTQY
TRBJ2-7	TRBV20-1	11	SARFRGQNEQY
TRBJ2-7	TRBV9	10	ASSLGQDEQY
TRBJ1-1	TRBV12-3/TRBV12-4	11	ASSRILFTEAF
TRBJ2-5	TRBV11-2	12	ASSLGLGQETQY
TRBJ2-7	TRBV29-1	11	SVGTGGSYEQY
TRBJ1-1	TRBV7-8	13	ASSLADSGSTEAF
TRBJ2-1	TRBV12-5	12	ASGLAGLGNEQF
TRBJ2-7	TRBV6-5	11	ASSYGTGVEQY
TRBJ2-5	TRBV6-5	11	ASSTQGEETQY
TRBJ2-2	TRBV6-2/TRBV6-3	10	ASSYNREELF
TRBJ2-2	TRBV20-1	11	SARAVATGELF
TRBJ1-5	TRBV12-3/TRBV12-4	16	ASSPGQGRADSNQPQH
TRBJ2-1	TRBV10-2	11	ASGGTRAHEQF
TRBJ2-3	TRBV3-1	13	ASSQASGGTDTQY
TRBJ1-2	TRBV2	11	ASDRGADYGYT
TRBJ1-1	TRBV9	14	ASSPLMRGLDTEAF
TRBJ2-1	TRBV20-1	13	SARDPGNSYNEQF
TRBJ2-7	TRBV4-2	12	ASSPRDRSYEQY
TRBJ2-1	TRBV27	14	NSSTLAGAIYNEQF
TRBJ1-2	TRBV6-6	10	AISPHREYYT
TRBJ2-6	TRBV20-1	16	SAREASGVRSGANVLT
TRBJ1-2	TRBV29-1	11	SAGDSPSYGYT
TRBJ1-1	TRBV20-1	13	SARDQAGPHTEAF
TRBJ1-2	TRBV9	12	ASSGRGHYYGYT